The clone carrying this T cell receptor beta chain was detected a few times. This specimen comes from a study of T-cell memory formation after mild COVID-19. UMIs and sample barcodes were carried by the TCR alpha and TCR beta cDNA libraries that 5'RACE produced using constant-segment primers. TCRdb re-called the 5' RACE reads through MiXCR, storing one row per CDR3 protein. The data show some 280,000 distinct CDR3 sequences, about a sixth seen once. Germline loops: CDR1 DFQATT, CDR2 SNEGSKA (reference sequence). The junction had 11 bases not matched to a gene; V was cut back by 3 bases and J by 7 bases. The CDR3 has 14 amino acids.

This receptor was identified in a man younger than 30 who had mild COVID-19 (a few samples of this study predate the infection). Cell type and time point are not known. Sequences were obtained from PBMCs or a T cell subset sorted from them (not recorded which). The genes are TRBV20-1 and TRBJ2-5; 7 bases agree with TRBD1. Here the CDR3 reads CSARHLDRTGTQYF. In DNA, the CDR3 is TGCAGTGCTAGGCACCTGGACAGGACCGGGACCCAGTACTTC.